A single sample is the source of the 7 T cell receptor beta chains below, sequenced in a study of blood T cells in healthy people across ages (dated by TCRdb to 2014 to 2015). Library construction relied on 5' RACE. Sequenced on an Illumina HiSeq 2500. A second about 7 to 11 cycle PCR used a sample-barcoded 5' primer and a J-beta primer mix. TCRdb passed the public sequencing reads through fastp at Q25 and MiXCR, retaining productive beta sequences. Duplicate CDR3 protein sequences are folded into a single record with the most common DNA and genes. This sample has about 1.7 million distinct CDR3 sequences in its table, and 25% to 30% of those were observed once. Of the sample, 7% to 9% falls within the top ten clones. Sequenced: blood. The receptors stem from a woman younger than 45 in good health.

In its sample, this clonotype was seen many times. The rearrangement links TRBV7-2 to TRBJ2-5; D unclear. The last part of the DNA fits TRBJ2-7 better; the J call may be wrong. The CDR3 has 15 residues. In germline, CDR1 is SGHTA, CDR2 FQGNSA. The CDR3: CASSLSSQLPREQYF. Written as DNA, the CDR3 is TGTGCCAGCAGCTTGAGTAGCCAGCTCCCGCGCGAGCAGTACTTC.

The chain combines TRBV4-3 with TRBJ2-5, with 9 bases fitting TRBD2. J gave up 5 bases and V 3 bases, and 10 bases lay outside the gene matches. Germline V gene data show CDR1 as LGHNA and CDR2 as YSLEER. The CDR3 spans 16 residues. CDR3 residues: CASSQGFSGSWETQYF. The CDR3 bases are TGCGCCAGCAGCCAGGGATTTAGCGGGAGCTGGGAGACCCAGTACTTC.

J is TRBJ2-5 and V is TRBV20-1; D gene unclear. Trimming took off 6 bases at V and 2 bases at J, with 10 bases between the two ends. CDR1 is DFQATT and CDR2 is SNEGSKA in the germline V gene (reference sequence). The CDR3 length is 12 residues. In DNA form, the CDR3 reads TGCAGTGCCCTCAGAATGCAAGAGACCCAGTACTTC. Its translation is CSALRMQETQYF.

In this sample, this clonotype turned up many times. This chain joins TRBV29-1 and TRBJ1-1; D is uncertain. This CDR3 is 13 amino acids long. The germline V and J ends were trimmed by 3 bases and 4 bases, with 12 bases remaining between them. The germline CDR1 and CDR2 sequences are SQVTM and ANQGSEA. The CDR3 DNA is TGCAGCGTTGATGTGGAGGCCGGCACTGAAGCTTTCTTT. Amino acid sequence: CSVDVEAGTEAFF.

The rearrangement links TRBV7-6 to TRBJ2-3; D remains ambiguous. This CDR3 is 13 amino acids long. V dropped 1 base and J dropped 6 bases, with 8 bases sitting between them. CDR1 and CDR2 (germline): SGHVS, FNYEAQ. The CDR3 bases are TGTGCCAGCAGCTTAGACATCAGGGATACGCAGTATTTT. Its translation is CASSLDIRDTQYF.

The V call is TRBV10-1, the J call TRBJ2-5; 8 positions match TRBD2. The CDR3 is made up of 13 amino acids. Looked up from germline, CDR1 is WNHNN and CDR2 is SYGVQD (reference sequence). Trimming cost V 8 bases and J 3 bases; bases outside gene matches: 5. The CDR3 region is CASSGAGEETQYF. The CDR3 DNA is TGCGCCAGCTCCGGAGCGGGAGAAGAGACCCAGTACTTC.

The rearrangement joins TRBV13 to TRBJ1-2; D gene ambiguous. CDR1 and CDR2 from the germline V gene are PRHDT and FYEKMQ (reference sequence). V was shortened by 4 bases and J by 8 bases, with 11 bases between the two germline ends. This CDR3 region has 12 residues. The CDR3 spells CASSSFTGGYTF. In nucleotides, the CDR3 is TGTGCCAGCAGCTCCTTTACTGGGGGCTACACCTTC.